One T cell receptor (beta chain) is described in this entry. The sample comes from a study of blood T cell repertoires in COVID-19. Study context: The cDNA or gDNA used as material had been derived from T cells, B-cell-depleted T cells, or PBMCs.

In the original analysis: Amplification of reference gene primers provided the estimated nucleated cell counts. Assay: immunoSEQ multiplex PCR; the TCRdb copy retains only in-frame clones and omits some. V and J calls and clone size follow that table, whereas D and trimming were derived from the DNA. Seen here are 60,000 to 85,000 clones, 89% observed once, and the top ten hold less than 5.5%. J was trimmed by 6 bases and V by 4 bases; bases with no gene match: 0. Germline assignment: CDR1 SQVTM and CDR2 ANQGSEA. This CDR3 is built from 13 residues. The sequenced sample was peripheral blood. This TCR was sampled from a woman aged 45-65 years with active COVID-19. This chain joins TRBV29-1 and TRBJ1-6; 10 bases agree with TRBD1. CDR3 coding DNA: TGCAGCGTTGGGACAGGGGGTAATTCACCCCTCCACTTT. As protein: CSVGTGGNSPLHF.